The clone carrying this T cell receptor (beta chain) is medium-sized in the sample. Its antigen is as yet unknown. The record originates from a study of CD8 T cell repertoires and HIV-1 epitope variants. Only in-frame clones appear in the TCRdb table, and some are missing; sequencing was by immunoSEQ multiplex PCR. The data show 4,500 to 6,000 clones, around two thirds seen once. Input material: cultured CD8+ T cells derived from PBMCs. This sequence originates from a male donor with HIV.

The CDR3 is CASRRGTYYTDTQYF. The CDR3, as DNA: TGTGCCAGCAGACGCGGGACTTACTACACAGATACGCAGTATTTT. The chain is built from TRBV28 and TRBJ2-3; perhaps TRBD2 as D (6 bases). Germline assignment: CDR1 MDHEN and CDR2 SYDVKM. This CDR3 is 15 amino acids long. The ends were cut back, 6 bases at V and 2 bases at J, with 15 bases in the middle.